This T cell receptor (beta chain) was captured by sequencing in a study of shared clonotypes between healthy human individuals (dated by TCRdb to the early 2020s). Regarding the complete study: The cohort included a few men and a couple of women between 18 and 49 years of age. Different laboratories and diverse techniques were used to prepare libraries and sequence TCR repertoires, to increase sequencing depth and limit assay-specific biases. Between about 0.9 and 8.9 billion PBMCs per donor were obtained by leukapheresis. For each donor, CD4 naive and CD4 memory were each run on three plates, CD8 naive on two plates, and CD8 memory on one plate. To estimate repertoire size and how much clonotype sharing occurs between individuals, the study deeply sequenced the blood TCR repertoires of several healthy adults.

TCR CDR3 regions were amplified from genomic DNA by multiplex PCR using the deep immunoSEQ assay. Genomic DNA extracted from each cell subset was distributed evenly over all wells of several immunoSEQ 96-well plates, and each plate served as one replicate. For sorted subsets, each replicate PCR was loaded with around 200 ng genomic DNA, equivalent to 25,000 to 35,000 T cell genomes. Purified libraries were measured with a Qubit 3.0 fluorometer, size-checked on a Bioanalyzer 2100, and measured again with the KAPA Library Quantification kit. A separate single-read 150-cycle Illumina NextSeq 550 flow cell was used to sequence each immunoSEQ 96-well plate. The study's processing was this. Because only junctional sequences without quality scores were contained in the immunoSEQ output, filtering matching that applied to full-length reads could not be performed. Sequences were annotated with PyIR, a Python wrapper for IgBLAST v1.9, and V/J genes and CDR3 were assigned using IMGT germline references. Reads were filtered out if the reads had weak V/J assignments (E-value above 1e-6), no CDR3, stop codons, out-of-frame junctions, or ambiguous translated residues. A V3J clonotype was defined by an identical inferred V gene, J gene, and CDR3 amino acid sequence. The percentage overlap between two repertoires was calculated by dividing the number of shared unique clonotypes by the size of the smaller repertoire. RTK rarefaction, the Chao1 estimator, and Recon v2.1 estimates of unobserved clonotypes were used to assess repertoire richness. Generation probabilities were computed with OLGA for all TCRbeta clonotypes obtained by the gDNA method from several donors. Imported from immuneACCESS, the table was reduced by TCRdb to in-frame sequences with V and J called. These copies leave out some clones; in studies compared against another copy, an unresolved V gene accounts for under half, and the cause of the remainder is not known. The DNA gave D and trimming, while V, J and clone size come from that table. The sample includes roughly 2.5 million clones, with approximately 90% observed a single time. Over 0.12% of the sample rests with the top ten.

Spanning cysteine to phenylalanine, the CDR3 consists of 13 amino acids. The DNA shown is the 39-base CDR3, in frame from base 1. A distance of 10 bases separates the germline ends of V and J, which lose 4 bases and 3 bases respectively. CDR1 and CDR2, per the germline V gene, are SGHDN and FVKESK. To note about this clone: Its recognized antigen is unknown. Per-base quality was not reported, and no clone a single base away is much larger than it.

The donors were healthy, HIV-negative adults who had no recently reported acute infections or vaccinations. Every donor was a Caucasian adult living in Nashville, Tennessee, USA. CD4+ T cells were enriched by magnetic negative selection, after which naive cells were positively selected on CD45RA and the negative fraction was taken as the memory subset. Blood was obtained by leukapheresis, after which PBMCs were separated by Ficoll-Histopaque density gradient centrifugation and cryopreserved in liquid nitrogen vapor phase. Analytical flow cytometry was used to check the purity and quantity of each magnetically sorted T cell population. Genomic DNA was isolated from each sorted fraction and quantified by UV absorbance on a Nanodrop 2000c. General study outcomes and caveats: Based on pairwise subsampling, the degree of clonotype sharing among donors was expected to be affected by sequencing depth. Because the study included only a small number of donors, the genetic and exposure-history diversity represented was limited. Even with the large sequencing depth, rarefaction of the sorted-subset datasets indicated that sequencing was incomplete. Estimated clonotype richness was generally larger for naive than for memory subsets. Only blood was sampled, and tissue TCR repertoires likely differ from those in blood. Compared with non-shared clonotypes, the clonotypes found in all four sorted-subset donors had higher generation probabilities. About 5% of naive CD4, 3.5% of naive CD8, roughly 2.5% of memory CD4, and 0.4% of memory CD8 clonotypes were shared across a few donors.

Sequenced material: naive CD4+ T cells sorted from blood. What the cell subset or site label conveys for this sample: CD45RA+ positively selected. The clonotype comes from a man between 18 and 35 years old in good health. The chain is made from TRBV14 and TRBJ2-7; the D gene is not confidently resolved. The CDR3 loop reads CASSPFPYYEQYF. The sequence in DNA is TGTGCCAGCAGCCCATTTCCGTACTACGAGCAGTACTTC.